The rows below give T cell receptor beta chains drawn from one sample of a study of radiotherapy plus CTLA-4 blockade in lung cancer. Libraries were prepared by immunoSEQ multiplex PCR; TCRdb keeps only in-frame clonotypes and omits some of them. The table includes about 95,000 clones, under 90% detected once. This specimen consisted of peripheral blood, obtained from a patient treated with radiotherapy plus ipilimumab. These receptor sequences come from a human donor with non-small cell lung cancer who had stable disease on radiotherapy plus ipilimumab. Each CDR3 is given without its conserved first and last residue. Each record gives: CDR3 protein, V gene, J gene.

ASSLVGTGNSYEQY	TRBV7-9	TRBJ2-7
AWSTSTLYNEQF	TRBV30	TRBJ2-1
ASSGGTASNQPQH	TRBV9	TRBJ1-5
ASSQVPGLGYT	TRBV14	TRBJ1-2
ASSSQGAHSPLH	TRBV6-1	TRBJ1-6
ASSLGLAVSSYEQY	TRBV4-1	TRBJ2-7
ASSQGQGWNEQF	TRBV5-4	TRBJ2-1
ASSFQGTRSGEQY	TRBV2	TRBJ2-7
ALSSGRGYGYT	TRBV30	TRBJ1-2
ASGTNSGANVLT	TRBV11-1	TRBJ2-6
ATSPGGSGNYGYT	TRBV6-4	TRBJ1-2
ASSAGGRLYNEQF	TRBV5-6	TRBJ2-1
ASSLSGAYEQY	TRBV5-1	TRBJ2-7
AWSVGQGVNYGYT	TRBV30	TRBJ1-2
ASSGDASNSPLH	TRBV18	TRBJ1-6
ASSLMWGSPGNTIY	TRBV19	TRBJ1-3
ASSLSGRAGNEQF	TRBV13	TRBJ2-1
SVEAGITDTQY	TRBV29-1	TRBJ2-3
ASSFKRGKVETQY	TRBV28	TRBJ2-5
ASSESNWQALNEQF	TRBV10-1	TRBJ2-1
ASRGDDNQPQH	TRBV5-1	TRBJ1-5
ASRKQEFGELF	TRBV28	TRBJ2-2
ASSLNRVGETQY	TRBV28	TRBJ2-5
ASSLRGTNTGELF	TRBV5-4	TRBJ2-2
ASSTVLDYVNEQY	TRBV6-5	TRBJ2-7
ASSEGLRDWETQY	TRBV5-1	TRBJ2-5
ASNDREYQPQH	TRBV19	TRBJ1-5
ASSVGPTSFEQF	TRBV9	TRBJ2-1
ASIRRGDTGELF	TRBV7-9	TRBJ2-2
ASRAWDISYEQY	TRBV2	TRBJ2-7
SVEGGGDGTQY	TRBV29-1	TRBJ2-5
ASSPRDRGLTDTQY	TRBV11-2	TRBJ2-3
ASSLQGDYYSNQPQH	TRBV18	TRBJ1-5
ASSSQGDSSPLH	TRBV6-1	TRBJ1-6
VSSVVGGGLSTDTQY	TRBV9	TRBJ2-3
ASSHRTDTQY	TRBV14	TRBJ2-3
ASSQGGNSPLH	TRBV14	TRBJ1-6
ASGRTVAHEQY	TRBV23-1	TRBJ2-7
ASSVDIPGQPGKLF	TRBV6-1	TRBJ1-4
ASSRDPSPNYGYT	TRBV2	TRBJ1-2
AISESPDSSYEQY	TRBV10-3	TRBJ2-7
ASSVGGNTEAF	TRBV14	TRBJ1-1
AWSALGTVSYEQY	TRBV30	TRBJ2-7
ASSEVYGDRGMNEKLF	TRBV2	TRBJ1-4
ASSDRGNEKLF	TRBV10-2	TRBJ1-4
ASTRTGGSSYNEQF	TRBV7-6	TRBJ2-1
ASSGGLAGTGELF	TRBV7-8	TRBJ2-2
ASKASGLGGELF	TRBV2	TRBJ2-2
ASSDSDNSPLH	TRBV6-4	TRBJ1-6
ASASGFVFIYGYT	TRBV5-8	TRBJ1-2
ASSEQRAF	TRBV6-1	TRBJ1-1